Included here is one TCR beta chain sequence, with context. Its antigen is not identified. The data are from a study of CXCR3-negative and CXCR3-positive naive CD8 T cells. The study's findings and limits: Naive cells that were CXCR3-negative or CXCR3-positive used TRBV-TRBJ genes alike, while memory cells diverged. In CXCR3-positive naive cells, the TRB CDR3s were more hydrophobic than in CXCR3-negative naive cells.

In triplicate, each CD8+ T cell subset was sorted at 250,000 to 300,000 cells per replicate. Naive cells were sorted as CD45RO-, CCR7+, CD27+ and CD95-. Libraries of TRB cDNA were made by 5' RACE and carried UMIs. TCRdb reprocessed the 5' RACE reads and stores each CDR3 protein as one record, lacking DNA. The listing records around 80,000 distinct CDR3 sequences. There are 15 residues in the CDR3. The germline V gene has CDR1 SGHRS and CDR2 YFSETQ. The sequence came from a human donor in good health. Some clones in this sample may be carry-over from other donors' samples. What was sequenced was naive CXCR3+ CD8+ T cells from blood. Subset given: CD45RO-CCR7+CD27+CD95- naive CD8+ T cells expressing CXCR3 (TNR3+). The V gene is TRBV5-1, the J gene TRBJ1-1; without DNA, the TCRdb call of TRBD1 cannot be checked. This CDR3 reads CASSLEGGTYTEAFF.